This passage covers 30 T cell receptor beta chains from one sample sequenced in a study of regulatory and conventional T cells in RAG deficiency. Generated by immunoSEQ multiplex PCR, the TCRdb table keeps only in-frame clones and is missing some. The sample records around 37,000 clones, about 88% being singletons. The data also belong to a second study, concerning regulatory T cells. That source adds: The PCR used 52 TRBV and 13 TRBJ primers.

The material sequenced was CD8+ T cells sorted from blood. All receptors come from a human donor in good health.

This clone was seen once. The V gene is TRBV15, the J gene TRBJ1-2; no firm D call. The CDR3 runs 15 residues. Germline V CDR1 and CDR2: LNHNV, YYDKDF (reference sequence). Trimming shortened V by 1 base and J by 8 bases, and 17 bases separated the two germline ends. In DNA form, the CDR3 reads TGTGCCACCAGCAGAGCCGGGCGGGGTCTTGAAGGCTACACCTTC. This gives the protein CATSRAGRGLEGYTF.

The rearrangement uses TRBV30 and TRBJ2-1, with TRBD2 matching over 7 bases. V lost 1 base and J lost 0; bases outside the gene matches: 6. Germline V CDR1 and CDR2: GTSNPN, SVGIG (reference sequence). CDR3 length: 16 residues. CDR3 DNA: TGTGCCTGGAGTGATTGGGCTAGCGGCTCCTACAATGAGCAGTTCTTC. Protein product: CAWSDWASGSYNEQFF. Looking up the rest from reference TRBV30 and TRBJ2-1 gives the full variable domain: SQTIHQWPATLVQPVGSPLSLECTVEGTSNPNLYWYRQAAGRGLQLLFYSVGIGQISSEVPQNLSASRPQDRQFILSSKKLLLSDSGFYLCAWSDWASGSYNEQFFGPGTRLTVL.

The chain employs TRBV19 and TRBJ1-2; D is undetermined. Trimming shortened V by 6 bases and J by 5 bases, and 19 bases separated the two germline ends. Germline CDR1 reads LNHDA; CDR2 reads SQIVND (reference sequence). There are 15 residues in the CDR3. Here the CDR3 reads CASSTVGRIIYGYTF. CDR3 bases: TGTGCCAGTAGCACCGTGGGCAGGATTATATATGGCTACACCTTC.

V usage is TRBV6-5 and J usage is TRBJ1-4; 8 bases map to TRBD1. The V gene end was trimmed by 5 bases and the J gene end by 4 bases; junction bases not matched to a gene: 6. Germline CDR1 and CDR2: MNHEY and SVGAGI. The CDR3 spans 15 residues. Written as DNA, the CDR3 is TGTGCCAGCAGTCGCCACAGGGGGAGTAATGAAAAACTGTTTTTT. Translation: CASSRHRGSNEKLFF.

The chain is built from TRBV6-4 and TRBJ2-1; the D gene is possibly TRBD2 (6 bases). Germline CDR1 MRHNA, CDR2 SNTAGT. V lost 0 bases to trimming and J lost 0 bases, with 6 bases between them. The CDR3 contains 15 residues. For the CDR3, the DNA is TGTGCCAGCAGTGACTCAGCGGGCTCCTACAATGAGCAGTTCTTC. It codes for CASSDSAGSYNEQFF.

The V call is TRBV29-1, the J call TRBJ2-7; 7 bases agree with TRBD1. This CDR3 is 11 amino acids long. CDR1 SQVTM and CDR2 ANQGSEA come from the germline V gene. This CDR3 reads CGFRTGYEQYF. The CDR3 DNA reads TGCGGATTTAGGACAGGCTACGAGCAGTACTTC.

The rearrangement uses TRBV9 and TRBJ1-2, with D unresolved. V lost 0 bases and J lost 4, with 7 bases in between. The CDR3 is made up of 13 amino acids. Germline V gives CDR1 SGDLS, CDR2 YYNGEE. The CDR3 sequence is CASSVEGSYGYTF. The DNA of the CDR3 is TGTGCCAGCAGCGTAGAAGGTAGCTATGGCTACACCTTC.

V is TRBV7-9 and J is TRBJ2-1, with 9 bases lining up with TRBD1. From germline, CDR1 is SEHNR and CDR2 FQNEAQ (reference sequence). The CDR3 length is 15 residues. V lost 5 bases and J lost 4; bases outside the gene matches: 6. CDR3: CASSPRDRVYNEQFF. The DNA of the CDR3 is TGTGCCAGCAGCCCTCGGGACAGGGTATACAATGAGCAGTTCTTC.

V usage is TRBV6-6 and J usage is TRBJ1-2, with D hard to call. V dropped 0 bases and J dropped 5 bases, with 7 bases sitting between them. This CDR3 has 13 amino acids. Germline lookup yields CDR1 MNHNY and CDR2 SVGAGI (reference sequence). CDR3 loop: CASSYSPPYGYTF. CDR3 in DNA: TGTGCCAGCAGTTACTCCCCGCCTTATGGCTACACCTTC.

V is TRBV5-4 and J is TRBJ1-3, with D possibly being TRBD1 (5 bases). Trimming removed 4 bases from V and 0 bases from J, with 14 bases in between. The CDR3 has 16 residues. The V gene's germline CDR1 is SGHNT and CDR2 YYREEE (reference sequence). The CDR3 here is CASSLAGRSSGNTIYF. The CDR3 coding sequence is TGTGCCAGCAGCCTCGCGGGGCGGAGCTCTGGAAACACCATATATTTT.

The CDR3 loop is CASSLRTSGVYNEQFF. CDR3 DNA: TGTGCCAGCAGCTTACGCACTAGCGGAGTTTACAATGAGCAGTTCTTC. The V gene is TRBV7-8, the J gene TRBJ2-1, with 8 bases fitting TRBD2. Trimming at V came to 2 bases and at J to 4 bases, leaving 7 bases not matched to a gene. Germline loops: CDR1 SGHVS, CDR2 FQNEAQ. This CDR3 is 16 amino acids long.

This clone was seen a handful of times. This chain links TRBV19 with TRBJ1-5; TRBD1 is a possible D gene (5 bases). The V end lost 4 bases, the J end lost 6 bases, and 16 bases lay between the germline ends. Germline CDR1 LNHDA, CDR2 SQIVND (reference sequence). The CDR3 totals 15 residues. The CDR3 sequence: CASSRAGYGGQPQHF. CDR3 nucleotides: TGTGCCAGTAGTAGGGCAGGGTATGGGGGTCAGCCCCAGCATTTT.

The genes are TRBV5-1 and TRBJ2-7; 12 nucleotides match TRBD2. V shed 2 bases and J 4 bases; nucleotides not matched to a gene: 16. The CDR3 extends over 19 amino acids. Per germline, CDR1 SGHRS and CDR2 YFSETQ. The CDR3 protein is CASSFNRLAGAPNAYEQYF. The CDR3 region has the DNA TGCGCCAGCAGCTTTAATAGACTAGCGGGAGCCCCAAACGCGTACGAGCAGTACTTC.

CDR3 loop: CASRKGQGYNYGYTF. The DNA for the CDR3 is TGTGCCAGCAGGAAAGGACAGGGGTATAACTATGGCTACACCTTC. The chain carries TRBV28 and TRBJ1-2; 9 bases match TRBD1. The CDR3 spans 15 residues. Germline lookup yields CDR1 MDHEN and CDR2 SYDVKM. The junction had 6 bases not matched to a gene; V was cut back by 6 bases and J by 1 base.

The chain uses TRBV2 and TRBJ2-7; D gene uncertain. Deletions cut 7 bases from V and 2 bases from J, with 12 bases between. CDR3 length: 13 amino acids. CDR1 and CDR2 (germline): SNHLY, FYNNEI. CDR3 protein: CASTPVITYEQYF. CDR3 nucleotides: TGTGCCAGCACCCCAGTAATAACCTACGAGCAGTACTTC.

The rearrangement links TRBV27 to TRBJ1-1; D perhaps matches TRBD1 (6 bases). Germline CDR1 reads MNHEY; CDR2 reads SMNVEV (reference sequence). V lost 5 bases to trimming and J lost 0 bases, with 16 bases between them. CDR3 length: 16 amino acids. The CDR3 here is CASSTNSDSLNTEAFF. CDR3 nucleotides: TGTGCCAGCAGTACCAACTCGGACAGCTTGAACACTGAAGCTTTCTTT.

The chain links TRBV15 to TRBJ1-2, with D tentatively TRBD1 (6 bases). Germline V gene lookup returns CDR1 LNHNV and CDR2 YYDKDF (reference sequence). V was trimmed by 0 bases and J by 4 bases, leaving 15 bases between them. CDR3 size: 16 residues. Written as DNA, the CDR3 is TGTGCCACCAGCAGAGATTATGGGACAACCGCCTATGGCTACACCTTC. It yields the protein CATSRDYGTTAYGYTF.

The chain couples TRBV15 to TRBJ1-3; TRBD1 matches 7 bases. V lost 5 bases and J lost 0; bases outside the gene matches: 10. The CDR3 is made up of 17 amino acids. Germline CDR1 reads LNHNV; CDR2 reads YYDKDF (reference sequence). CDR3: CATSSMWDRSSGNTIYF. In nucleotides, the CDR3 is TGTGCCACCAGCTCGATGTGGGACAGAAGCTCTGGAAACACCATATATTTT.

The V gene is TRBV30, the J gene TRBJ1-5; D remains ambiguous. V lost 2 bases, J lost 0 bases, and 5 bases lay in between. Germline V gene data show CDR1 as GTSNPN and CDR2 as SVGIG (reference sequence). This CDR3 spans 13 amino acids. This chain's CDR3 is CAWSLNSNQPQHF. As DNA, the CDR3 is TGTGCCTGGAGTCTCAATAGCAATCAGCCCCAGCATTTT.

The gene calls are TRBV14 and TRBJ1-4, with D unresolved. This CDR3 region has 15 residues. V lost 1 base, J lost 4 bases, and 10 bases lay in between. Germline values: CDR1 SGHDN, CDR2 FVKESK. The CDR3: CASSQGRQFNEKLFF. CDR3 nucleotide sequence: TGTGCCAGCAGCCAAGGACGGCAGTTTAATGAAAAACTGTTTTTT.

The chain employs TRBV5-1 and TRBJ1-2; a weak D match, TRBD1 (5 bases). Germline V CDR1 and CDR2: SGHRS, YFSETQ. V shed 0 bases and J shed 4 bases, with 13 bases lying between them. The CDR3 sequence is 15 residues long. CDR3 nucleotides: TGCGCCAGCAGCTTGGACCCAAGGGGTGGCTATGGCTACACCTTC. It encodes CASSLDPRGGYGYTF.

The chain couples TRBV5-4 to TRBJ2-1, with D possibly TRBD1 on 6 matching bases. There are 15 residues in the CDR3. V was cut by 0 bases and J by 6 bases, with 13 bases left in between. Germline lookup yields CDR1 SGHNT and CDR2 YYREEE (reference sequence). For the CDR3, the DNA is TGTGCCAGCAGCTTGGGGCAGGGGTCCCTCAATGAGCAGTTCTTC. Translating it yields CASSLGQGSLNEQFF.

This chain links TRBV28 with TRBJ2-7; unclear D gene. The V gene's germline CDR1 is MDHEN and CDR2 SYDVKM. The CDR3 extends over 13 amino acids. V was cut by 2 bases and J by 3 bases, with 8 bases left in between. The CDR3 sequence is CASSLPGDYEQYF. For the CDR3, the DNA is TGTGCCAGCAGTTTACCAGGAGACTACGAGCAGTACTTC.

This chain joins TRBV6-5 and TRBJ1-2; possible D gene TRBD1, 6 bases. This CDR3 contains 14 residues. V was cut by 5 bases and J by 9 bases, with 19 bases left in between. Per the germline V gene, CDR1 is MNHEY and CDR2 is SVGAGI. CDR3 nucleotides: TGTGCCAGCAGTGAACGGGGGCGTGATAATAGCTACACCTTC. Translated: CASSERGRDNSYTF.

This rearrangement joins TRBV19 to TRBJ1-4; D gene unclear. V lost 7 bases, J lost 3 bases, and 12 bases lay in between. Germline V gives CDR1 LNHDA, CDR2 SQIVND (reference sequence). The length of the CDR3 is 14 residues. CDR3 bases: TGTGCCAGTAATTCGGAGCAGGCTAATGAAAAACTGTTTTTT. It codes for CASNSEQANEKLFF. The entire variable domain, with the rest obtained from reference TRBV19 and TRBJ1-4, is as follows: DGGITQSPKYLFRKEGQNVTLSCEQNLNHDAMYWYRQDPGQGLRLIYYSQIVNDFQKGDIAEGYSVSREKKESFPLTVTSAQKNPTAFYLCASNSEQANEKLFFGSGTQLSVL.

The chain joins TRBV4-1 to TRBJ1-2; no reliable D call. This CDR3 has 14 amino acids. Germline V gene lookup returns CDR1 MGHRA and CDR2 YSYEKL. V was trimmed by 0 bases and J by 7 bases, leaving 12 bases between them. The CDR3 DNA reads TGCGCCAGCAGCCAAGATGCCCTGCGGGGTGGCTACACCTTC. The encoded protein is CASSQDALRGGYTF.

The V and J genes are TRBV5-6 and TRBJ2-7; maybe TRBD2 (6 bases). V shed 4 bases and J shed 0 bases, with 8 bases lying between them. Germline CDR1 SGHDT, CDR2 YYEEEE. This CDR3 region has 13 residues. The CDR3 region has the DNA TGTGCCAGCAGCCCGACTAGCTCCTACGAGCAGTACTTC. It encodes CASSPTSSYEQYF.

This clone was seen a handful of times. The V and J genes are TRBV6-4 and TRBJ2-7; 12 bases fit TRBD2. The CDR3 extends over 15 amino acids. CDR1 and CDR2 from the germline V gene are MRHNA and SNTAGT. V gave up 5 bases and J gave up 2 bases; unmatched junction bases: 4. For the CDR3, the DNA is TGTGCCAGCAGTCAGCTAGCGGGAGGGGCCTACGAGCAGTACTTC. Protein: CASSQLAGGAYEQYF.

This clone was observed a few times. The V gene is TRBV7-9, the J gene TRBJ1-4; tentatively, D is TRBD1 (5 bases). V lost 4 bases to trimming and J lost 12 bases, with 21 bases between them. The CDR3 runs 15 residues. In germline, CDR1 is SEHNR, CDR2 FQNEAQ (reference sequence). The CDR3 nucleotides read TGTGCCAGCAGCTCCCTCGGGACCTCTCTCGTCGAACTGTTTTTT. It specifies CASSSLGTSLVELFF.

V and J are TRBV5-4 and TRBJ2-1; 7 nucleotides line up with TRBD2. Germline trimming cut 7 bases from V and 0 bases from J; bases unmatched to any gene: 7. The CDR3 loop spans 15 amino acids. Germline loops: CDR1 SGHNT, CDR2 YYREEE (reference sequence). The CDR3: CASQRDYSSYNEQFF. CDR3 nucleotides: TGTGCCAGCCAGAGGGACTATAGCTCCTACAATGAGCAGTTCTTC.